The next 19 T cell receptor beta chains were all read from a single sample in a study of T cell repertoires in cytomegalovirus infection. A single record per CDR3 protein comes from TCRdb applying MiXCR to the reads. The sample carries hundreds of thousands of distinct CDR3 sequences, approximately 40% recorded once. The specimen was PBMCs. Receptors were obtained from a human donor in good health (CMV status not recorded). Some clones in this sample may be carry-over from other donors' samples.

This clonotype was detected only once. This rearrangement joins TRBV10-1 to TRBJ1-1; D remains ambiguous. Germline CDR1 and CDR2: WNHNN and SYGVQD (reference sequence). V lost 3 bases to trimming and J lost 6 bases, with 14 bases between them. The CDR3 sequence is 14 residues long. The CDR3 coding sequence is TGCGCCAGCAGTGAAAGGGCTGGAGGATCTGAAGCTTTCTTT. Its protein is CASSERAGGSEAFF.

The rearrangement links TRBV4-1 to TRBJ1-1, with D perhaps matching TRBD1 (5 bases). Germline V gene sequence: CDR1 MGHRA, CDR2 YSYEKL. This CDR3 has 12 amino acids. Trimming removed 2 bases at V and 13 bases at J, with 14 bases between. In nucleotides, the CDR3 is TGCGCCAGCAGCCAAATCGACAGTCTGTGTTTCTTT. Translation gives CASSQIDSLCFF.

This clonotype was detected a few times. The DNA of the CDR3 is TGTGCCATCAGCGACGGTTTCGGAGAGACCCAGTACTTC. Translated: CAISDGFGETQYF. V usage is TRBV10-3 and J usage is TRBJ2-5; D ambiguous. Trimming pared 6 bases from V and 4 bases from J, leaving 12 bases between. The CDR3 contains 13 residues. The germline gives CDR1 ENHRY, CDR2 SYGVKD.

This clonotype was found a few times. The rearrangement uses TRBV15 and TRBJ2-4, with D perhaps TRBD1 or TRBD2 (6 bases each). Germline-derived CDR1 and CDR2 are LNHNV and YYDKDF (reference sequence). V lost 4 bases and J lost 8, with 15 bases in between. CDR3 length equals 14 residues. DNA of the CDR3: TGTGCCACCAGCACTTCCCACAGGGAGGACATTCAGTACTTC. It yields the protein CATSTSHREDIQYF.

The chain combines TRBV5-4 with TRBJ2-1, with no clear D. The CDR3 has 13 residues. The germline gives CDR1 SGHNT, CDR2 YYREEE (reference sequence). Deletions cut 0 bases from V and 4 bases from J, with 5 bases between. CDR3 protein: CASSLVEYNEQFF. CDR3 coding DNA: TGTGCCAGCAGCTTGGTCGAATACAATGAGCAGTTCTTC. The whole variable domain, filled in from reference TRBV5-4 and TRBJ2-1, reads ETGVTQSPTHLIKTRGQQVTLRCSSQSGHNTVSWYQQALGQGPQFIFQYYREEENGRGNFPPRFSGLQFPNYSSELNVNALELDDSALYLCASSLVEYNEQFFGPGTRLTVL.

This clonotype was counted ten times or more. The chain combines TRBV4-1 with TRBJ1-1; D unresolved. With 1 base removed from V and 1 base from J, the gap between germline ends came to 13 bases. The CDR3 extends over 16 amino acids. Per the germline V gene, CDR1 is MGHRA and CDR2 is YSYEKL. Written as DNA, the CDR3 is TGCGCCAGCAGCCAAGCTTCGGACCACAAGAACACTGAAGCTTTCTTT. It encodes CASSQASDHKNTEAFF.

The chain links TRBV27 to TRBJ2-3, with 13 bases matching TRBD2. This CDR3 is built from 18 residues. Germline CDR1 MNHEY, CDR2 SMNVEV (reference sequence). J was trimmed by 1 base and V by 5 bases; bases with no gene match: 9. In nucleotides, the CDR3 is TGTGCCAGCAGTACTAGCGGGAGGGTCGGGGGGCGCACAGATACGCAGTATTTT. Translation: CASSTSGRVGGRTDTQYF.

The chain joins TRBV12-3 or TRBV12-4 to TRBJ2-1, with 9 bases matching TRBD2. Trimming cost V 6 bases and J 10 bases; bases outside gene matches: 7. The CDR3 is 13 amino acids. CDR3 in amino acids: CASSPWLAGEQFF. For the CDR3, the DNA is TGTGCCAGCAGCCCCTGGCTAGCGGGAGAGCAGTTCTTC.

The sample holds one count of this clonotype. The chain has TRBV20-1 and TRBJ1-1; the D gene is possibly TRBD1 (6 bases). Germline V gene lookup returns CDR1 DFQATT and CDR2 SNEGSKA (reference sequence). Trimming cost V 0 bases and J 3 bases, with 14 bases left between them. CDR3 length: 15 amino acids. CDR3 DNA: TGCAGTGCTAGAGATCCCACCAGGGGAGACACTGAAGCTTTCTTT. The encoded protein is CSARDPTRGDTEAFF.

This clonotype appeared many times. V usage is TRBV7-2 and J usage is TRBJ1-5, with D hard to call. Germline V gives CDR1 SGHTA, CDR2 FQGNSA. Trimming cost V 4 bases and J 2 bases, with 12 bases left between them. The CDR3 is 15 residues long. CDR3 DNA sequence: TGTGCCAGCAGCTCCTTCCTGGGTCGCAATCAGCCCCAGCATTTT. Its protein product is CASSSFLGRNQPQHF.

This clonotype has at least ten counts. The J gene is TRBJ2-1, the V gene TRBV7-8; D is unresolved. Looked up from germline, CDR1 is SGHVS and CDR2 is FQNEAQ. Trimming stripped 1 base from V and 7 bases from J, with 11 bases between. This CDR3 spans 14 amino acids. This chain's CDR3 is CASSLGQVDNEQFF. The DNA for the CDR3 is TGTGCCAGCAGCTTAGGGCAGGTCGATAATGAGCAGTTCTTC.

The V call is TRBV24-1, the J call TRBJ2-7; maybe TRBD2 (7 bases). V was clipped by 9 bases and J by 2 bases, with 10 bases between them. CDR1 and CDR2 from the germline V gene are KGHDR and SFDVKD. There are 12 residues in the CDR3. The CDR3 sequence: CATGGAPYEQYF. The CDR3 DNA reads as TGTGCCACCGGGGGGGCCCCCTACGAGCAGTACTTC.

This chain joins TRBV12-3 or TRBV12-4 and TRBJ2-2; D is undetermined. This CDR3 spans 12 amino acids. V lost 8 bases to trimming and J lost 5 bases, with 9 bases between them. The CDR3, as DNA: TGTGCCAGCCCCTGTCCGACCGGGGAGCTGTTTTTT. Encoded protein: CASPCPTGELFF.

CDR3 bases: TGTGCCAGCAGAGCGGACAGGGCTACCACAGATACGCAGTATTTT. Protein sequence: CASRADRATTDTQYF. The chain couples TRBV12-3 or TRBV12-4 to TRBJ2-3, with 8 nucleotides matching TRBD1. The ends lost 6 bases at V and 2 bases at J; junction bases unmatched: 7. The length of the CDR3 is 15 residues.

CDR3 in amino acids: CASSFGGNSGNTIYF. The DNA for the CDR3 is TGCGCCAGCAGCTTCGGGGGAAACTCTGGAAACACCATATATTTT. This chain links TRBV5-1 with TRBJ1-3, with D perhaps TRBD1 (5 bases). Germline V gene sequence: CDR1 SGHRS, CDR2 YFSETQ. V was cut by 2 bases and J by 0 bases, with 9 bases left in between. This CDR3 spans 15 amino acids. Filled out from reference TRBV5-1 and TRBJ1-3, the complete variable domain reads KAGVTQTPRYLIKTRGQQVTLSCSPISGHRSVSWYQQTPGQGLQFLFEYFSETQRNKGNFPGRFSGRQFSNSRSEMNVSTLELGDSALYLCASSFGGNSGNTIYFGEGSWLTVV.

This clonotype was found many times. J is TRBJ1-1 and V is TRBV7-8; possible D gene TRBD1, 5 bases. The length of the CDR3 is 18 residues. CDR1 is SGHVS and CDR2 is FQNEAQ in the germline V gene. Trimming left V 0 bases short and J 1 base short, with 18 bases between. Here the CDR3 reads CASSLAVLRAGPNTEAFF. CDR3 nucleotides: TGTGCCAGCAGCTTAGCGGTACTCCGGGCGGGGCCGAACACTGAAGCTTTCTTT. Full variable domain (rest looked up from reference TRBV7-8 and TRBJ1-1): GAGVSQSPRYKVAKRGQDVALRCDPISGHVSLFWYQQALGQGPEFLTYFQNEAQLDKSGLPSDRFFAERPEGSVSTLKIQRTQQEDSAVYLCASSLAVLRAGPNTEAFFGQGTRLTVV.

The V call is TRBV20-1, the J call TRBJ1-5; 8 positions agree with TRBD1. Losses at the gene ends were 3 bases for V and 1 base for J; bases not matched to a gene: 2. Germline V gene data show CDR1 as DFQATT and CDR2 as SNEGSKA (reference sequence). The CDR3 has 14 residues. The CDR3: CSARQGASNQPQHF. CDR3 nucleotides: TGCAGTGCTAGGCAGGGGGCGAGCAATCAGCCCCAGCATTTT.

The rearrangement uses TRBV12-3 or TRBV12-4 and TRBJ2-7; D possibly corresponds to TRBD2 (6 bases). This CDR3 has 14 amino acids. Trimming stripped 3 bases from V and 5 bases from J, with 14 bases between. As DNA, the CDR3 is TGTGCCAGCAGTTTGGCGGGGATCGGGCACGAGCAGTACTTC. The encoded protein is CASSLAGIGHEQYF.

This clonotype was seen more than once but under ten times. The chain couples TRBV28 to TRBJ1-2; the match to TRBD1 covers 7 bases. In germline, CDR1 is MDHEN, CDR2 SYDVKM. Unmatched junction bases numbered 11, after V lost 1 base and J lost 6 bases. CDR3 length: 16 residues. The CDR3 nucleotides are TGTGCCAGCAGTTTATTGCCTCGACAGGGCAGGGATGGCTACACCTTC. Its protein product is CASSLLPRQGRDGYTF.